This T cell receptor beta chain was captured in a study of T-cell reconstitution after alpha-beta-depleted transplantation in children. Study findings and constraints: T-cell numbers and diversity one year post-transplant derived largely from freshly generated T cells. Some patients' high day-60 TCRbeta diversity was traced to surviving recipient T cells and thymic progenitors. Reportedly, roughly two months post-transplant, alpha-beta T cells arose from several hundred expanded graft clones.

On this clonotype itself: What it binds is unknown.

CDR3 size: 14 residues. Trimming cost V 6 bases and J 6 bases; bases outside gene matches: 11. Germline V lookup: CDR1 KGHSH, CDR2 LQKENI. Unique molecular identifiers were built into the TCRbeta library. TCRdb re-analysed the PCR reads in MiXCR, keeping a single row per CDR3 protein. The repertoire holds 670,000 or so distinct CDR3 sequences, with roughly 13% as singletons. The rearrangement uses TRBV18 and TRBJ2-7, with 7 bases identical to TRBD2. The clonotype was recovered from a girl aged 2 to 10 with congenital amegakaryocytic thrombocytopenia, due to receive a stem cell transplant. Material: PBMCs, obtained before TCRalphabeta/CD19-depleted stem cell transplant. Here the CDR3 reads CASSRSGREREQYF. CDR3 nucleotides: TGTGCCAGCTCCCGATCAGGGCGGGAGCGCGAGCAGTACTTC.